The present T cell receptor beta chain was sequenced within a study of regulatory T cells in long-lasting Graves disease (TCRdb year 2021). Study-wide context: Antithyroid drugs had been taken for less than 3 months by newly diagnosed Graves' disease patients. Peripheral blood TCR sequencing and RNA sequencing compared persistent Graves' disease patients with newly diagnosed Graves' disease patients. The study was registered as a clinical trial and conducted in China. A total of around 35 samples underwent TCR sequencing, from about 13 patients with persistent Graves' disease and some 20 patients with newly diagnosed Graves' disease.

The germline V gene gives CDR1 as MDHEN and CDR2 as SYDVKM. V gives up 2 bases and J gives up 3 bases, and the segment between their germline ends measures 8 bases. Inclusive of the bounding cysteine and phenylalanine, the CDR3 is 14 residues long. Here the CDR3 DNA is all that survives: 42 bases in frame from base 1. The sample's time point label, decoded: newly diagnosed GD, antithyroid drugs for less than 3 months. RNA was extracted from PBMCs in TRIzol for both TCR sequencing and RNA sequencing. The diagnosis of Graves' disease followed American Thyroid Association guidelines. The patients came from an endocrinology department in Xi'an, China. Each patient gave roughly 8.4 milliliters of peripheral blood, collected in an EDTA anticoagulant tube. Ficoll Paque Plus density gradient separation was used to isolate PBMCs, and no further T cell sorting was performed. An Agilent 2100 Bioanalyzer and agarose gel were used to assess RNA quality, and a NanoDrop 2000 was used to measure RNA concentration.

Libraries were made using multiplex PCR. Sequenced using an Illumina HiSeq 4000. To build TCR beta libraries, CDR3 regions were amplified by Arm-PCR using iRepertoire HTBI primers. Before sequencing, the PCR products underwent gel purification. From the authors' description of their analysis: Gene usage analysis of CDR3 amino acid clonotypes relied on the roughly 60 TRBV and fewer than 15 TRBJ segments identified across samples. Filtered high-quality paired reads were merged into contigs using COPE and FqMerger. BLAST was used to align contigs to IMGT TRBV, TRBD and TRBJ reference genes, and CDR3 was defined according to IMGT. Any clonotype with a frequency above 0.1% was classified as a highly expanded clone. Repertoire diversity was measured by Shannon entropy, and V-J evenness by the Gini coefficient. Public clonotypes were defined as clonotypes shared by more than one individual. TCRdb trimmed public reads at Q25 via fastp, called clones via MiXCR and kept in-frame beta chains. Identical CDR3 protein sequences are pooled into one entry, listed with their most common genes and DNA. These V and J calls derive from TCRdb rather than the authors' analysis. In all, the sample holds roughly 500,000 distinct CDR3 sequences, and around an eighth of those were seen once. The ten largest make up roughly a tenth of the sample.

At least ten counts were recorded for this clonotype. Its recognized antigen is unknown. The input lacks base qualities; no much larger clone sits a single base away. Study-level results and caveats: The authors noted that the small sample size was a limitation that may lower accuracy. Persistent patients shared more public clonotypes among themselves (fewer than 3,000) than newly diagnosed patients did (approximately 900). Because the primary lesion, thyroid tissue, could not be accessed, the study looked at peripheral blood alone. Only the TCR beta chain was sequenced and analyzed. Persistent disease showed preferential use of TRBV28, TRBJ1-2 and TRBJ2-5, whereas newly diagnosed disease favored TRBV20-1 and TRBJ2-1. Compared with newly diagnosed patients, patients with persistent Graves' disease had lower TCR Shannon entropy and fewer highly expanded clones, which suggests clonal expansion.

The sample was also reused in another study, on T cells in Graves' hyperthyroidism and ophthalmopathy. The second study's paper adds: A patient counted as having stable Graves' hyperthyroidism if no progression to ophthalmopathy occurred over 18 months of follow-up. Hyperthyroidism patients were newly diagnosed, with disease duration under 2 months, and aged 18 to 65 years. Any patient with an uncontrolled infection, another autoimmune disease, pregnancy or lactation was excluded. Clinical symptoms, serum thyroxine and TRAb, thyroid ultrasound, and orbital computed tomography formed the basis for the diagnoses. A first-round RT-PCR of the TCR CDR3 used the HTBI primer set with the Qiagen OneStep RT-PCR kit. Most expanded thyroid clonotypes (frequency above 0.001) were also detected in blood, suggesting blood repertoires may reflect thyroid immune responses. In cross-validation, a model built on a 13 V-J signature told ophthalmopathy apart from stable hyperthyroidism with about 90% sensitivity and around 83% specificity, and in testing the same model reached 80%/75%. During validation, the model predicted progression to ophthalmopathy a median of around 6 months ahead of onset, with almost 71% sensitivity and 72.22% specificity. To identify TCR V-J signatures that set the groups apart, the researchers used a discovery cohort of about a hundred patients, made up of fewer than 50 with Graves' ophthalmopathy and about 60 with stable Graves' hyperthyroidism. Prospective prediction of ophthalmopathy was tested in an independent validation cohort consisting of some 18 hyperthyroidism patients and around 16 patients who later progressed to ophthalmopathy. For training and testing, the 80 to 100 patients in the discovery cohort were randomly divided in a 7:3 ratio. The study also compared thyroid tissue and blood T-cell repertoires from 6 or 7 Graves' hyperthyroidism patients. Once sampling was done, hyperthyroidism patients were given methimazole at a starting dose of 30 mg daily, whereas ophthalmopathy patients were given high-dose intravenous methylprednisolone. The libraries were constructed in a second round of multiplex PCR and then size-selected and purified. Libraries were sequenced paired-end with 100 bp reads on an Illumina HiSeq2000. SOAPnuke was used to process the raw data, removing reads that contained adapters or uncalled bases, had a mean Phred below 15, or lacked an exact match to the constant primer or identifier. COPE v1.2.5 was used to merge the high-quality paired reads, and each unique nucleotide sequence was defined as a clonotype. MiTCR v1.1 was used to align clonotypes to the IMGT TRBV, TRBD and TRBJ reference segments. The analysis was restricted to V-J combinations with a frequency above 0.0001, which together covered 98% to 99.2% of the repertoires. The TCS score was defined as the ratio of F50 (clonal expansion) to E x V (chaos), calculated using BLOSUM62-based TCRdist between CDR3 peptides within each V-J. Welch's t-statistics and random forest reduced some 510 V-J features to 10 to 15, which were used in a naive Bayes classifier (R e1071). Sample size was not statistically predetermined, and blinding of investigators to group allocation was not performed. TCR Vbeta CDR3 sequencing of roughly 140 peripheral blood samples (more than 40 ophthalmopathy, roughly 72 hyperthyroidism and about 17 progressor patients) is reported in the paper.

The V gene is TRBV28 and the J gene is TRBJ2-1, with an unclear D gene assignment. The sequences come from peripheral blood mononuclear cells (PBMCs), collected at new diagnosis, from a patient treated with antithyroid drugs. The clonotype originates from a man aged 30 to 39 with Graves disease. Donor details come from another sample of the same person, matched by shared clones. The DNA sequence is TGTGCCAGCAGTTTAGAGGCAAGCTACAATGAGCAGTTCTTC. Its amino acids are CASSLEASYNEQFF.